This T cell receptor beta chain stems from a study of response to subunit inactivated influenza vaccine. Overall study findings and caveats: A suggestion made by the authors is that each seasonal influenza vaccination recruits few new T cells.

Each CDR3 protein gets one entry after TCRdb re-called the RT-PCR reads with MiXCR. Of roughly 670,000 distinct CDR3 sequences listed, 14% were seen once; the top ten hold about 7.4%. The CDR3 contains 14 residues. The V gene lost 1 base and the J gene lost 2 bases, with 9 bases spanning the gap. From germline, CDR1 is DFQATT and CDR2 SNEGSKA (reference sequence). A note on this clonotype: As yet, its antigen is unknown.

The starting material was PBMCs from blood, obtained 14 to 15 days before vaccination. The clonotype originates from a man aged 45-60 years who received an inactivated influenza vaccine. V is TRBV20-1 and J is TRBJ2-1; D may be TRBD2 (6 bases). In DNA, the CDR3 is TGCAGTGCTAGAGTTCGGACTACCTACAATGAGCAGTTCTTC. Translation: CSARVRTTYNEQFF.